The next 26 T cell receptor beta chains were all read from a single sample in a study of tumor and adjacent non-tumor tissue in lung cancer. No cell sorting was done before RNA was extracted from the tissue. The normal lung tissue was taken more than 3 cm from the tumor edge. The library came from three nested PCR rounds adapted from ARM-PCR protocols. TCRdb processed the multiplex PCR reads anew with MiXCR; each CDR3 protein has one entry. The sample includes 35,000 to 50,000 distinct CDR3 sequences, roughly 60% of them seen just once. Sequences were obtained from distant non-tumor lung tissue. These receptors were collected from a man aged 50 to 59 with non-small cell lung cancer.

On this clonotype: A read error may be the cause here, since a much bigger clone is one base away. This sequence joins TRBV29-1 and TRBJ2-3; D might be TRBD1 (6 bases). The tail of the sequence fits TRBJ1-5 better, so the J call may be wrong. Germline-derived CDR1 and CDR2 are SQVTM and ANQGSEA. The CDR3 is 12 residues long. CDR3 in amino acids: CSGGGQFRTQHF. The CDR3 DNA reads TGCAGCGGGGGGGGGCAATTCCGCACGCAGCATTTT.

Worth noting for this clonotype: A junction boundary mismatches the germline segment, possibly from a read error. The genes are TRBV11-2 and TRBJ2-6; possibly TRBD1 for D (5 bases). CDR1 and CDR2 (germline): SGHAT, FQNNGV. The CDR3 contains 17 residues. CDR3 nucleotides: TGTGCCAGCAGCTTACTCCTGGACAACACTGGGGTCAACGTCCTGACTTTC. Encoded protein: CASSLLLDNTGVNVLTF.

As to this clonotype: The junction shows a germline mismatch at one end, possibly a read error. The chain links TRBV29-1 to TRBJ2-7; TRBD2 matches at 11 bases. This CDR3 comprises 14 residues. Germline-derived CDR1 and CDR2 are SQVTM and ANQGSEA. CDR3 DNA sequence: TGCAGCGCCAGACTAGCGGGGAGCTCCTACGAGCAGTATTTC. Translation: CSARLAGSSYEQYF.

With regard to this clonotype: A much more abundant neighbour one base away suggests this may be a read error. The gene calls are TRBV20-1 and TRBJ1-6; 9 nucleotides match TRBD1. CDR1 DFQATT and CDR2 SNEGSKA come from the germline V gene (reference sequence). V gave up 4 bases and J gave up 3 bases; unmatched junction bases: 10. There are 17 residues in the CDR3. The CDR3 loop reads CSAKITGGSGYNSPLHF. In DNA form, the CDR3 reads TGCAGTGCTAAGATAACAGGGGGCTCGGGCTATAATTCACCCCTCCACTTT.

Details on this clonotype: Its ends do not fully match the called genes, so a read error is possible. V is TRBV28 and J is TRBJ1-5; perhaps TRBD1 as D (5 bases). Germline loops: CDR1 MDHEN, CDR2 SYDVKM. The CDR3 runs 13 residues. CDR3 nucleotide sequence: TGTGGCAGCAGTTTAGGGCCCGGGGGGCCCCAGCATTTT. Amino acid sequence: CGSSLGPGGPQHF.

As concerns this clonotype: No conserved phenylalanine or tryptophan is present at the end of the CDR3, so a read error is the likely explanation. The chain carries TRBV6-5 and TRBJ2-3; 10 bases fit TRBD2. V was clipped by 0 bases and J by 5 bases; unmatched bases: 8. Germline lookup yields CDR1 MNHEY and CDR2 SVGAGI. The length of the CDR3 is 17 residues. CDR3 region: CASSYSTGTSDIDTQYL. DNA of the CDR3: TGTGCCAGCAGTTACTCGACCGGGACTAGCGATATAGATACGCAGTATTTG.

This clonotype showed up just a few times. This may arise from a read error, as a much more abundant clone is one base away. J is TRBJ2-5 and V is TRBV6-1, with a possible D match to TRBD1 (8 bases). CDR3 length: 16 residues. Per the germline V gene, CDR1 is MNHNS and CDR2 is SASEGT. Trimming pared 6 bases from V and 5 bases from J, leaving 22 bases between. The CDR3 DNA sequence: TGTGCCAGCAGCGACCAGACAGGGGAGGGGAGTGAGACCCAGTACTTC. Its protein product is CASSDQTGEGSETQYF.

This clonotype was recorded a few times. A read error may be the cause here, since a much bigger clone is one base away. The chain carries TRBV7-9 and TRBJ2-7, with D possibly matching TRBD2 (6 bases). V shed 0 bases and J shed 3 bases, with 12 bases lying between them. Germline V gene lookup returns CDR1 SEHNR and CDR2 FQNEAQ (reference sequence). The CDR3 has 15 residues. In DNA form, the CDR3 reads TGTGCCAGCAGCTTAGCGCTAGTGGGAGGCTACGAGCAGTACTTC. Translating it yields CASSLALVGGYEQYF.

This clonotype was observed at least ten times. Just one base apart from a much larger clone, this may be a read error. The chain combines TRBV11-3 with TRBJ2-3; D uncertain. CDR1 is SGHNT, CDR2 YENEEA, per germline. The CDR3 is 14 amino acids. This CDR3 reads CASSFSSSTDTQCF. The CDR3 nucleotides read TGTGCCAGCAGCTTCTCATCCAGCACAGATACGCAGTGTTTT.

Many counts were recorded for this clonotype. V is TRBV24-1 and J is TRBJ2-5; D is undetermined. Between the trimmed V and J ends, which lost 5 bases and 5 bases, there was a span of 11 bases. The CDR3 is 13 amino acids. The germline gives CDR1 KGHDR, CDR2 SFDVKD. The DNA for the CDR3 is TGTGCCACCAGTGGAGCGATTTCGGAGACCCAGTACTTC. It codes for CATSGAISETQYF.

In the case of this clonotype: This CDR3 is missing its conserved last phenylalanine or tryptophan, likely due to a read error. The limits of the CDR3 on the DNA are not certain, so only TCRdb's listed CDR3 is given. V is TRBV5-4 and J is TRBJ2-1; the table's D call TRBD1 went unverified against the DNA. The CDR3 is 15 amino acids long, termini counted. From germline, CDR1 is SGHNT and CDR2 YYREEE (reference sequence). CDR3 sequence: CASSPDRGRMNEHFL.

Within the sample, this clonotype is medium-sized. This chain links TRBV7-9 with TRBJ2-3; 10 nucleotides align to TRBD2. The V segment lost 1 base and the J segment 4 bases; nucleotides outside the gene matches: 5. Germline CDR1 reads SEHNR; CDR2 reads FQNEAQ (reference sequence). This CDR3 comprises 16 residues. Written as DNA, the CDR3 is TGTGCCAGCAGCTTAGTAGCGGGAGGTCGAGCAGATACGCAGTATTTT. The encoded protein is CASSLVAGGRADTQYF.

The chain carries TRBV20-1 and TRBJ1-2; the match to TRBD1 covers 7 bases. Looked up from germline, CDR1 is DFQATT and CDR2 is SNEGSKA (reference sequence). The CDR3 is made up of 16 amino acids. J gave up 2 bases and V 3 bases, and 12 bases lay outside the gene matches. CDR3 loop: CSASNGVLGQNYGYTF. The CDR3, as DNA: TGCAGTGCTAGCAACGGGGTATTGGGACAGAACTATGGCTACACCTTC.

This clonotype showed up many times. The chain recombines TRBV12-3 or TRBV12-4 with TRBJ2-7; weak D call: TRBD1 (7 bases). This CDR3 contains 15 residues. The ends were cut back, 8 bases at V and 2 bases at J, with 19 bases in the middle. CDR3 nucleotide sequence: TGTGCCAGCTCTACTTCGACAGGGAGGCCCTACGAGCAGTACTTC. Translating gives CASSTSTGRPYEQYF.

The V gene is TRBV6-5, the J gene TRBJ2-5, with 7 bases lining up with TRBD2. After removal of 2 bases from V and 5 bases from J, the junction contained 5 bases not matched to a gene. There are 14 residues in the CDR3. Germline V CDR1 and CDR2: MNHEY, SVGAGI. Here the CDR3 DNA reads TGTGCCAGCAGTTACGGCGGGGGTATGGAGACCCAGTACTTC. Its translation: CASSYGGGMETQYF.

In regard to this clonotype: Since the CDR3 does not end with the conserved phenylalanine or tryptophan, this likely comes from a read error. The rearrangement uses TRBV10-3 and TRBJ2-3; the match to TRBD2 covers 8 bases. CDR1 is ENHRY, CDR2 SYGVKD, per germline. This CDR3 has 15 residues. V dropped 9 bases and J dropped 3; count of bases not matched to a gene: 11. The CDR3 DNA follows: TGTGCCATTAGGAGCGGTACTAGCGGAACAGATACGCAGTATTAT. Protein: CAIRSGTSGTDTQYY.

This clonotype was picked up many times. The rearrangement joins TRBV6-2 or TRBV6-3 to TRBJ2-5; 7 positions agree with TRBD2. In germline, CDR1 is MNHEY, CDR2 SVGEGT. Trimming cost V 0 bases and J 0 bases; bases outside gene matches: 4. The CDR3 spans 16 residues. As DNA, the CDR3 is TGTGCCAGCAGTTACTCGGCGCGGGAGTACCAAGAGACCCAGTACTTC. Protein sequence: CASSYSAREYQETQYF.

A note on this clonotype: The DNA is omitted, as the CDR3 cannot be located on it reliably, and the CDR3 follows TCRdb's listing. The gene calls are TRBV11-2 and TRBJ2-3. Germline CDR1 and CDR2: SGHAT and FQNNGV. Ends included, the CDR3 has 15 residues. The CDR3 loop reads CASSFSTVGTGTRYF.

To note about this clonotype: Germline is not matched at one junction end, which may reflect a read error. The gene calls are TRBV10-2 and TRBJ2-3; D is unresolved. The CDR3 loop spans 14 amino acids. Germline loops: CDR1 WSHSY, CDR2 SAAADI. The CDR3 loop reads CDSSDRKIHDMQYF. The CDR3 nucleotides are TGCGACAGCAGTGATAGGAAGATTCATGATATGCAGTATTTT.

At least ten counts were recorded for this clonotype. The chain is built from TRBV4-1 and TRBJ1-5; 9 bases match TRBD1. Germline assignment: CDR1 MGHRA and CDR2 YSYEKL. CDR3 length: 17 residues. The junction had 7 bases not matched to a gene; V was cut back by 1 base and J by 3 bases. This chain's CDR3 is CASSQARGQGANQPQHF. The CDR3 DNA sequence: TGCGCCAGCAGCCAAGCTAGGGGACAGGGAGCCAATCAGCCCCAGCATTTT.

Remarks on this clonotype: A much bigger clone sits one base away, suggesting this may be a read error. The CDR3 here is CASSWGVRRLQYQETQYF. The CDR3 DNA is TGCGCCAGCAGCTGGGGGGTAAGGCGACTACAATACCAAGAGACCCAGTACTTC. The V call is TRBV5-1, the J call TRBJ2-5, with D tentatively TRBD2 (6 bases). The ends were cut back, 3 bases at V and 0 bases at J, with 21 bases in the middle. CDR1 is SGHRS and CDR2 is YFSETQ in the germline V gene. The CDR3 extends over 18 amino acids.

Points on this clonotype: Without the conserved terminal phenylalanine or tryptophan, this CDR3 likely stems from a read error. The DNA is omitted, as the CDR3 cannot be located on it reliably, and the CDR3 follows TCRdb's listing. The chain couples TRBV6-1 to TRBJ1-6; TRBD1, as called in the table, went unchecked against the DNA. Germline loops: CDR1 MNHNS, CDR2 SASEGT. The CDR3 is made up of 16 amino acids, end residues included. The CDR3 sequence is CASSAVGAVGNSPFHS.

V gene TRBV12-3 or TRBV12-4 combines with J gene TRBJ2-7; the D is unclear. CDR3 length: 13 residues. V was pared by 7 bases and J by 3 bases, with 13 bases between. Here the CDR3 reads CASTRGLNYEQYF. The CDR3 nucleotides are TGTGCCAGCACCAGAGGCCTCAACTACGAGCAGTACTTC.

With regard to this clonotype: Given a much more abundant clone one base away, this may be a read error. The chain has TRBV28 and TRBJ2-3; perhaps TRBD1 as D (6 bases). In germline, CDR1 is MDHEN, CDR2 SYDVKM. V lost 6 bases, J lost 2 bases, and 15 bases lay in between. CDR3 length: 15 residues. The CDR3 nucleotides are TGTGCCAGCAGCATTAGTCAGGGGCACACAGATACGCAGTATTTT. This codes for CASSISQGHTDTQYF.

The chain carries TRBV21-1 and TRBJ2-2; the table's D call, TRBD1, was not checked against the DNA. TRBV21-1 is deemed a pseudogene. This CDR3 has 15 residues. CDR3: CASPGGRGPTGELFF. For the CDR3, the DNA is TGTGCCAGCCCAGGAGGCAGGGGTCCCACCGGGGAGCTGTTTTTT.

In this sample, this clonotype turned up many times. The J gene is TRBJ1-5, the V gene TRBV6-1; TRBD1 matches at 7 bases. This CDR3 spans 15 amino acids. V was pared by 6 bases and J by 2 bases, with 7 bases of the junction left unmatched. Germline V CDR1 and CDR2: MNHNS, SASEGT. The CDR3 DNA is TGTGCCAGCAGAATGACAGGGTCCGGCAATCAGCCCCAGCATTTT. Amino acid sequence: CASRMTGSGNQPQHF.